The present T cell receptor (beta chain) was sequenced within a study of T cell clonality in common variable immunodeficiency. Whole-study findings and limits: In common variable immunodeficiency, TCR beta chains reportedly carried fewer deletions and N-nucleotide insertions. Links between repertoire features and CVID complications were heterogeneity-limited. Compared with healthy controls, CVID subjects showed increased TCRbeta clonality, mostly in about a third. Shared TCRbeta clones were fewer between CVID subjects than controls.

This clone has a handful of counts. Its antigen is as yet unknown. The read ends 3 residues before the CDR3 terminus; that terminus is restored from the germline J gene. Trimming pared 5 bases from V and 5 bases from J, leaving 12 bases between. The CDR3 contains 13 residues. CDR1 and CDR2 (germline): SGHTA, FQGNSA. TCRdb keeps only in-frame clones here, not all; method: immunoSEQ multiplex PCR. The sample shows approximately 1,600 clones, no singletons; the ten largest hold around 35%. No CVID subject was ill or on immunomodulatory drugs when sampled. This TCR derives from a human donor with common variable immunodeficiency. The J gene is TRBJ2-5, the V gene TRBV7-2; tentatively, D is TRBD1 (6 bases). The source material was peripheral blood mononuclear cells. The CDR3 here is CASSGGRKETQYF. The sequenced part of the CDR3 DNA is TGTGCCAGCAGCGGGGGCCGCAAGGAGACC.